This entry lists 22 T cell receptor beta chains sequenced from one sample in a study of CD8 T cells in ankylosing spondylitis (dated 2017 in TCRdb). Preparation of the library involved 5' RACE. The run used an Illumina HiSeq 2500. The public sequencing data were trimmed at Q25 with fastp and processed into clonotypes with MiXCR by TCRdb, which kept only in-frame beta chains. Each record represents a unique CDR3 protein, reported with the most common genes and DNA among its rows. For this sample the table gives 300,000 to 400,000 distinct CDR3 sequences, of which around 20% were detected only once. In total, the top ten clones hold less than 15% of the sample. The sequencing input was blood, either unsorted or a sorted T cell fraction (not recorded which). The receptors here all came from a male donor with ankylosing spondylitis or in good health (not recorded which).

The genes are TRBV30 and TRBJ2-7, with unresolved D. Trimming pared 3 bases from V and 4 bases from J, leaving 13 bases between. The CDR3 covers 13 residues. Germline V lookup: CDR1 GTSNPN, CDR2 SVGIG (reference sequence). The CDR3 loop reads CAWRLGNGYEQYF. The CDR3 coding sequence is TGTGCCTGGAGGTTGGGAAACGGTTACGAGCAGTACTTC.

In this sample, this clonotype turned up a few times. The chain employs TRBV4-2 and TRBJ2-3, with D perhaps being TRBD1 or TRBD2 (7 bases each). V gave up 1 base and J gave up 5 bases, with 16 bases separating them. In germline, CDR1 is LGHNA, CDR2 YNFKEQ. The CDR3 has 16 amino acids. The CDR3 here is CASSQGQGGPVDTQYF. The CDR3 nucleotides read TGTGCCAGCAGCCAAGGGCAGGGGGGGCCGGTAGATACGCAGTATTTT.

This clonotype has only a few counts. The chain joins TRBV12-3 or TRBV12-4 to TRBJ2-2; D is perhaps TRBD2 (6 bases). The CDR3 is made up of 16 amino acids. Between the trimmed V and J ends, which lost 5 bases and 5 bases, there was a span of 18 bases. The CDR3 here is CASSPWGSGSTGELFF. CDR3 DNA: TGTGCCAGCAGTCCTTGGGGGAGCGGGTCTACCGGGGAGCTGTTTTTT.

A few counts support this clonotype. The chain carries TRBV7-9 and TRBJ2-2, with a weak D call TRBD1 (6 bases). Germline values: CDR1 SEHNR, CDR2 FQNEAQ (reference sequence). The CDR3 loop spans 14 amino acids. V was trimmed by 5 bases and J by 4 bases, leaving 11 bases between them. CDR3 nucleotides: TGTGCCAGCAGCACCACAGGGCTCACCGGGGAGCTGTTTTTT. It is translated as CASSTTGLTGELFF.

This clonotype has a handful of counts. CDR3 DNA sequence: TGCAGCGTTGAATCGACAGGGGAGTCCTACGAGCAGTACTTC. Its translation is CSVESTGESYEQYF. The V gene is TRBV29-1, the J gene TRBJ2-7; 8 bases line up with TRBD1. This CDR3 comprises 14 residues. With V trimmed by 2 bases and J by 1 base, 4 bases remained unmatched. Germline CDR1 SQVTM, CDR2 ANQGSEA.

The CDR3 DNA is TGTGCCAGCAGCCAAGAGGGCACTAGGACAGATACGCAGTATTTT. Translating gives CASSQEGTRTDTQYF. V is TRBV3-1 and J is TRBJ2-3, with D maybe TRBD2 (5 bases). CDR1 is LGHDT, CDR2 YNNKEL, per germline (reference sequence). CDR3 length equals 15 residues. V was shortened by 0 bases and J by 3 bases, with 10 bases between the two germline ends.

V is TRBV19 and J is TRBJ2-2; D gene ambiguous. The CDR3 totals 14 residues. In germline, CDR1 is LNHDA, CDR2 SQIVND (reference sequence). V was clipped by 10 bases and J by 6 bases, with 18 bases between them. CDR3 DNA: TGTGCCACAAGTACTTGGAATTTAGCCGGGGAGCTGTTTTTT. Translation gives CATSTWNLAGELFF.

This clonotype was detected many times. CDR3: CASSSVFDGRPVSPLHF. CDR3 DNA: TGTGCCAGCAGTTCGGTCTTTGACGGACGACCGGTTTCACCCCTCCACTTT. V is TRBV12-3 or TRBV12-4 and J is TRBJ1-6, with D uncertain. The CDR3 spans 17 residues. V lost 4 bases, J lost 9 bases, and 22 bases lay in between.

This clonotype was picked up a small number of times. V gene TRBV7-9 combines with J gene TRBJ2-7, with D perhaps assigned TRBD1 or TRBD2 (5 bases each). The germline V gene encodes CDR1 SEHNR and CDR2 FQNEAQ (reference sequence). V was trimmed by 5 bases and J by 3 bases, leaving 14 bases between them. The CDR3 totals 14 residues. CDR3 in amino acids: CASSPRDQSYEQYF. CDR3 nucleotides: TGTGCCAGCAGCCCAAGGGACCAGAGCTACGAGCAGTACTTC. The full variable domain, completed using reference TRBV7-9 and TRBJ2-7, is DTGVSQNPRHKITKRGQNVTFRCDPISEHNRLYWYRQTLGQGPEFLTYFQNEAQLEKSRLLSDRFSAERPKGSFSTLEIQRTEQGDSAMYLCASSPRDQSYEQYFGPGTRLTVT.

In its sample, this clonotype was seen a few times. The chain combines TRBV12-3 or TRBV12-4 with TRBJ2-7; TRBD2 is a possible D gene (6 bases). The CDR3 covers 14 residues. Trimming took 3 bases from V and 2 from J, leaving 11 bases between them. CDR3 protein: CASSLFGGPYEQYF. CDR3 sequence (DNA): TGTGCCAGCAGTTTGTTCGGGGGACCCTACGAGCAGTACTTC.

This clonotype was counted a few times. This chain uses TRBV12-3 or TRBV12-4 with TRBJ2-1; D uncertain. This CDR3 comprises 13 residues. V was clipped by 3 bases and J by 5 bases, with 8 bases between them. The CDR3 nucleotides are TGTGCCAGCAGTTTTGGCAGGAACAATGAGCAGTTCTTC. Its translation: CASSFGRNNEQFF.

This clonotype was detected only a few times. This chain uses TRBV29-1 with TRBJ2-7; TRBD1 aligns across 7 bases. The CDR3 runs 14 residues. CDR1 is SQVTM, CDR2 ANQGSEA, per germline. V was pared by 0 bases and J by 0 bases, with 2 bases of the junction left unmatched. The CDR3 nucleotides are TGCAGCGTTGAAGACAGGGGGAGCTCCTACGAGCAGTACTTC. Encoded protein: CSVEDRGSSYEQYF.

A few counts support this clonotype. The chain recombines TRBV5-1 with TRBJ2-1; TRBD1 agrees at 8 bases. This CDR3 contains 18 residues. V lost 0 bases and J lost 8; bases outside the gene matches: 16. Looked up from germline, CDR1 is SGHRS and CDR2 is YFSETQ. DNA for the CDR3: TGCGCCAGCAGCTTGGGGCTAGGGACAGGCGTCTCCGGGGATGAGCAGTTCTTC. Protein: CASSLGLGTGVSGDEQFF.

This clonotype has a handful of counts. The chain has TRBV27 and TRBJ2-1, with TRBD2 matching over 8 bases. Germline lookup yields CDR1 MNHEY and CDR2 SMNVEV (reference sequence). This CDR3 region has 17 residues. Germline trimming cut 1 base from V and 6 bases from J; bases unmatched to any gene: 11. The CDR3 nucleotides read TGTGCCAGCAGTTTATGGATCGGGGGGGGCCCGGGCAATGAGCAGTTCTTC. It translates to CASSLWIGGGPGNEQFF.

The V and J genes are TRBV7-3 and TRBJ2-2, with D possibly matching TRBD2 (5 bases). V shed 2 bases and J shed 6 bases, with 7 bases lying between them. The germline V gene has CDR1 SGHTA and CDR2 FQGTGA. CDR3 length equals 13 residues. The CDR3 here is CASSLGESGELFF. In DNA, the CDR3 is TGTGCCAGCAGCTTAGGGGAGTCCGGGGAGCTGTTTTTT.

The V call is TRBV6-1, the J call TRBJ2-7, with D possibly called TRBD1 or TRBD2 (6 bases each). V gave up 0 bases and J gave up 3 bases, with 12 bases separating them. CDR1 is MNHNS and CDR2 is SASEGT in the germline V gene. The CDR3 runs 15 residues. The CDR3 DNA sequence: TGTGCCAGCAGTGAAGCCCCGGGGGACATCTACGAGCAGTACTTC. It encodes CASSEAPGDIYEQYF.

The chain employs TRBV7-9 and TRBJ2-7; D perhaps matches TRBD2 (6 bases). The germline CDR1 and CDR2 sequences are SEHNR and FQNEAQ (reference sequence). V was shortened by 4 bases and J by 4 bases, with 14 bases between the two germline ends. The CDR3 covers 14 residues. The CDR3 loop reads CASSSWGDRYEQYF. In nucleotides, the CDR3 is TGTGCCAGCAGCTCGTGGGGGGATCGATACGAGCAGTACTTC.

This chain connects TRBV23-1 to TRBJ2-7, with 12 nucleotides matching TRBD2. TRBV23-1 is noted as an ORF with a role that remains uncertain. This CDR3 has 17 residues. The J segment lost 1 base and the V segment lost 6 bases, leaving 10 bases of the junction unmatched. In DNA, the CDR3 is TGCGCCAGCAGGAAGACTAGCGGGGGAGCCAATTCCTACGAGCAGTACTTC. This gives the protein CASRKTSGGANSYEQYF.

This clonotype was seen more than once but under ten times. The chain uses TRBV3-1 and TRBJ2-1, with a possible D match to TRBD1 (6 bases). This CDR3 region has 17 residues. V lost 3 bases, J lost 7 bases, and 22 bases lay in between. Germline-derived CDR1 and CDR2 are LGHDT and YNNKEL (reference sequence). The CDR3 here is CASSHPRQETGTNEQFF. The CDR3 coding sequence is TGTGCCAGCAGCCACCCTCGACAGGAGACAGGTACGAATGAGCAGTTCTTC.

This chain links TRBV27 with TRBJ2-7; D unclear. V was clipped by 0 bases and J by 2 bases, with 8 bases between them. The V gene's germline CDR1 is MNHEY and CDR2 SMNVEV (reference sequence). The CDR3 has 14 amino acids. CDR3 region: CASSLSRATYEQYF. The CDR3 nucleotides read TGTGCCAGCAGTTTATCTCGCGCCACCTACGAGCAGTACTTC.

V and J are TRBV28 and TRBJ1-6; D is ambiguous. Trimming cost V 5 bases and J 0 bases, with 8 bases left between them. The CDR3 is made up of 15 amino acids. Germline CDR1 reads MDHEN; CDR2 reads SYDVKM. Written as DNA, the CDR3 is TGTGCCAGCAGTACTCAGAGCTCCTATAATTCACCCCTCCACTTT. It encodes CASSTQSSYNSPLHF.

In this sample, this clonotype turned up a few times. V and J are TRBV9 and TRBJ2-2; D may be TRBD2 (5 bases). Trimming pared 3 bases from V and 13 bases from J, leaving 19 bases between. This CDR3 has 14 amino acids. Germline loops: CDR1 SGDLS, CDR2 YYNGEE. The CDR3 DNA is TGTGCCAGCAGCGACGGGGTCAGCGCCGTGGGGCTGTTTTTT. Its translation is CASSDGVSAVGLFF.